This is a list of T cell receptor beta chains from one sample in a study of CD4 T cells in relation to SARS-CoV-2 and coronaviruses. These receptors lack a known antigen. Sequencing used immunoSEQ multiplex PCR; TCRdb keeps in-frame clones, though not all of them. The repertoire consists of some 28,000 clones, with 74% occurring once and the leading ten covering roughly a quarter. Sequencing used CD4+ T cells from PBMCs, cultured in vitro. These receptors all stem from a human donor in good health. CDR3s include the opening cysteine and the closing phenylalanine or tryptophan. Each record gives: J gene, clone size, V gene, D gene, CDR3 DNA, CDR3 protein. D genes are given only for firm matches. A row's size may be missing; if present it is once, few, many or a size class.

J: TRBJ1-2; size: .; V: TRBV5-1; D: TRBD1; DNA: TGCGCCAGCAGCTTGATAATTGGGGACAGAAGTAACTATGGCTACACCTTC; CDR3: CASSLIIGDRSNYGYTF
J: TRBJ2-4; size: .; V: TRBV30; D: .; DNA: TGTGCCTGGAGTATTGGCTTGCTTCAGTACTTC; CDR3: CAWSIGLLQYF
J: TRBJ2-7; size: .; V: TRBV7-2; D: TRBD2; DNA: TGTGCCAGCAGCTTAACGGTAGCGGGGACCACCTACGAGCAGTACTTC; CDR3: CASSLTVAGTTYEQYF
J: TRBJ2-3; size: .; V: TRBV4-2; D: TRBD2; DNA: TGTGCCAGCAGCCAAGCGGGAGGGGGGGATACGCAGTATTTT; CDR3: CASSQAGGGDTQYF
J: TRBJ1-2; size: .; V: TRBV19; D: .; DNA: TGTGCCAGTAGTCGGGACGGCCTTTATGGCTACACCTTC; CDR3: CASSRDGLYGYTF
J: TRBJ2-7; size: .; V: TRBV9; D: .; DNA: TGTGCCAGCAGCGTAGGTACAACAGGATACTCCTACGAGCAGTACTTC; CDR3: CASSVGTTGYSYEQYF
J: TRBJ2-7; size: .; V: TRBV5-1; D: TRBD2; DNA: TGCGCCAGCAGCTTGGTCGGGGGGTATAACGGGGAGCAGTACTTC; CDR3: CASSLVGGYNGEQYF
J: TRBJ2-7; size: once; V: TRBV6-2/TRBV6-3; D: .; DNA: TGTGCCAGCAGTTACAGGGCCCAAACCTACGAGCAGTACTTC; CDR3: CASSYRAQTYEQYF
J: TRBJ1-6; size: .; V: TRBV30; D: .; DNA: TGTGCCTGGAATCAGAGAGTTGATTCACCCCTCCACTTT; CDR3: CAWNQRVDSPLHF
J: TRBJ1-2; size: .; V: TRBV12-3/TRBV12-4; D: .; DNA: TGTGCCAGCAGTACCACCGGCCTCTATGGCTACACCTTC; CDR3: CASSTTGLYGYTF